Shown below are 30 T cell receptor beta chains from a single sample sequenced in a study of a mutant IDH1 vaccine in newly diagnosed glioma. Time point in this sample: week 5, during vaccination. The investigators gave 300 ug of mutant IDH1 20-mer peptide in each vaccine dose, together with topical imiquimod. Their antigen targets remain unknown. The table came from immunoSEQ multiplex PCR; TCRdb's copy has only in-frame clones and leaves some out. The sample lists some 37,000 clones; approximately 80% were seen once. The specimen comprised PBMCs, sampled from a glioma patient whose treatment included an IDH1 peptide vaccine. Receptor source: a man aged 35 to 55 with glioma.

This rearrangement joins TRBV2 to TRBJ1-2; maybe TRBD1 (5 bases). The CDR3 is made up of 13 amino acids. The V end lost 7 bases, the J end lost 4 bases, and 13 bases lay between the germline ends. Germline CDR1 SNHLY, CDR2 FYNNEI. CDR3 in amino acids: CASMITRAYGYTF. As DNA, the CDR3 is TGTGCCAGCATGATCACCAGGGCCTATGGCTACACCTTC.

This chain joins TRBV9 and TRBJ1-3, with 7 bases matching TRBD1. J was trimmed by 0 bases and V by 4 bases; bases with no gene match: 4. The CDR3 totals 15 residues. The V gene's germline CDR1 is SGDLS and CDR2 YYNGEE. The chain's CDR3 is CASSPDRDSGNTIYF. Here the CDR3 DNA reads TGTGCCAGCAGCCCCGACAGGGACTCTGGAAACACCATATATTTT. The full variable domain, rest sourced from reference TRBV9 and TRBJ1-3, is DSGVTQTPKHLITATGQRVTLRCSPRSGDLSVYWYQQSLDQGLQFLIQYYNGEERAKGNILERFSAQQFPDLHSELNLSSLELGDSALYFCASSPDRDSGNTIYFGEGSWLTVV.

In nucleotides, the CDR3 is TGTGCCAGTAGTACGACAGGGAGGGGGTTCAATGAGCAGTTCTTC. Its translation is CASSTTGRGFNEQFF. The chain has TRBV19 and TRBJ2-1; D tentatively fits TRBD1 or TRBD2 (7 bases each). Trimming took 4 bases from V and 6 from J, leaving 16 bases between them. The CDR3 runs to 15 residues. Looked up from germline, CDR1 is LNHDA and CDR2 is SQIVND (reference sequence).

The V gene is TRBV7-9, the J gene TRBJ2-7, with 7 bases fitting TRBD1. Germline CDR1 reads SEHNR; CDR2 reads FQNEAQ (reference sequence). V shed 2 bases and J 6 bases; nucleotides not matched to a gene: 7. The CDR3 totals 14 residues. The CDR3 DNA reads TGTGCCAGCAGCTTAAGCCAGGGGGTCGCCGAGCAGTACTTC. This codes for CASSLSQGVAEQYF.

In its sample, this clone was seen a few times. The rearrangement links TRBV5-1 to TRBJ2-1, with 7 positions matching TRBD2. This CDR3 is 14 amino acids long. Per the germline V gene, CDR1 is SGHRS and CDR2 is YFSETQ. V was pared by 2 bases and J by 8 bases, with 7 bases of the junction left unmatched. The CDR3 sequence is CASSLAGRSYEQFF. DNA of the CDR3: TGCGCCAGCAGCTTAGCGGGGCGTTCCTATGAGCAGTTCTTC.

V usage is TRBV5-1 and J usage is TRBJ2-2, with unresolved D. Trimming stripped 0 bases from V and 5 bases from J, with 5 bases between. The CDR3 spans 13 residues. From germline, CDR1 is SGHRS and CDR2 YFSETQ. The CDR3 reads CASSLERTGELFF. The CDR3 DNA sequence: TGCGCCAGCAGCTTGGAGCGTACCGGGGAGCTGTTTTTT.

This chain joins TRBV2 and TRBJ2-2; 7 bases map to TRBD2. This CDR3 region has 17 residues. V gave up 3 bases and J gave up 5 bases; unmatched junction bases: 12. The germline CDR1 and CDR2 sequences are SNHLY and FYNNEI. The CDR3 DNA reads as TGTGCCAGCAGTGATCTCGGCGGGGGTCGGGAGACCGGGGAGCTGTTTTTT. This codes for CASSDLGGGRETGELFF.

This clone was seen a single time. J is TRBJ1-3 and V is TRBV4-1; D gene uncertain. CDR1 and CDR2 (germline): MGHRA, YSYEKL. This CDR3 region has 12 residues. V lost 1 base, J lost 4 bases, and 2 bases lay in between. CDR3 bases: TGCGCCAGCAGCCAAGGGGGAAACACCATATATTTT. This gives the protein CASSQGGNTIYF.

The chain links TRBV6-1 to TRBJ2-1; TRBD1 matches at 10 bases. The CDR3 has 14 residues. J gave up 9 bases and V 7 bases, and 9 bases lay outside the gene matches. CDR1 is MNHNS and CDR2 is SASEGT in the germline V gene. CDR3 amino acids: CASNTGTGVFEQFF. The CDR3, as DNA: TGTGCCAGCAACACCGGGACAGGGGTCTTTGAGCAGTTCTTC.

The chain is built from TRBV6-7 and TRBJ2-6, with D unresolved. TRBV6-7 is placed among ORFs of uncertain function. V was shortened by 5 bases and J by 1 base, with 15 bases between the two germline ends. The CDR3 length is 17 residues. CDR3 region: CASSRRKLFSGANVLTF. CDR3 DNA: TGTGCCAGCAGTCGCAGAAAACTTTTTTCTGGGGCCAACGTCCTGACTTTC.

The genes are TRBV11-2 and TRBJ1-2; the D gene is possibly TRBD1 (5 bases). V shed 0 bases and J shed 2 bases, with 13 bases lying between them. CDR1 and CDR2 from the germline V gene are SGHAT and FQNNGV. There are 16 residues in the CDR3. The CDR3 is CASSLEGGHMNYGYTF. CDR3 DNA: TGTGCCAGCAGCTTAGAGGGAGGACACATGAACTATGGCTACACCTTC. Looking up the rest from reference TRBV11-2 and TRBJ1-2 gives the full variable domain: EAGVAQSPRYKIIEKRQSVAFWCNPISGHATLYWYQQILGQGPKLLIQFQNNGVVDDSQLPKDRFSAERLKGVDSTLKIQPAKLEDSAVYLCASSLEGGHMNYGYTFGSGTRLTVV.

This clone was picked up a small number of times. The gene calls are TRBV2 and TRBJ2-6, with unresolved D. The germline gives CDR1 SNHLY, CDR2 FYNNEI. The CDR3 runs 15 residues. Trimming removed 6 bases from V and 0 bases from J, with 9 bases in between. This chain's CDR3 is CASSPKISGANVLTF. For the CDR3, the DNA is TGTGCCAGCAGCCCAAAGATCTCTGGGGCCAACGTCCTGACTTTC. Combining the CDR3 with reference TRBV2 and TRBJ2-6 gives the whole variable domain EPEVTQTPSHQVTQMGQEVILRCVPISNHLYFYWYRQILGQKVEFLVSFYNNEISEKSEIFDDQFSVERPDGSNFTLKIRSTKLEDSAMYFCASSPKISGANVLTFGAGSRLTVL.

This chain connects TRBV11-2 to TRBJ1-5; 9 positions agree with TRBD1. The CDR3 sequence is 15 residues long. CDR1 is SGHAT, CDR2 FQNNGV, per germline. The trim removed 6 bases at V and 7 bases at J, leaving 10 bases unmatched. CDR3 in amino acids: CASSRDRGAAQPQHF. The DNA for the CDR3 is TGTGCCAGCAGTCGTGACAGGGGGGCGGCGCAGCCCCAGCATTTT.

The rearrangement joins TRBV5-6 to TRBJ2-1, with D possibly TRBD2 on 5 matching bases. Deletions cut 0 bases from V and 0 bases from J, with 10 bases between. Germline CDR1 SGHDT, CDR2 YYEEEE. This CDR3 is built from 16 residues. CDR3 sequence (DNA): TGTGCCAGCAGCTTGGACACGGGAAGCTCCTACAATGAGCAGTTCTTC. It codes for CASSLDTGSSYNEQFF.

This clone was counted between two and nine times. The chain links TRBV13 to TRBJ1-1; TRBD1 agrees at 10 bases. Germline CDR1 is PRHDT and CDR2 is FYEKMQ (reference sequence). The CDR3 is made up of 18 amino acids. V was clipped by 5 bases and J by 1 base; unmatched bases: 13. The CDR3 DNA reads as TGTGCCAGCAGCCCAGCTCGGACAGGGGGTTTTGGGAACACTGAAGCTTTCTTT. Amino acids: CASSPARTGGFGNTEAFF.

This chain links TRBV7-2 with TRBJ1-4; D is possibly TRBD1 (5 bases). V was trimmed by 6 bases and J by 8 bases, leaving 22 bases between them. CDR1 and CDR2 (germline): SGHTA, FQGNSA. The CDR3 runs to 16 residues. This chain's CDR3 is CASSPTPRGSVEKLFF. Written as DNA, the CDR3 is TGTGCCAGCAGTCCAACCCCCCGGGGGTCGGTAGAAAAACTGTTTTTT.

The V and J genes are TRBV6-5 and TRBJ1-5; 7 nucleotides match TRBD1. This CDR3 contains 14 residues. Germline loops: CDR1 MNHEY, CDR2 SVGAGI. J gave up 6 bases and V 6 bases, and 8 bases lay outside the gene matches. This CDR3 reads CASRRKTGTQPQHF. The CDR3 region has the DNA TGTGCCAGCAGACGAAAGACAGGGACTCAGCCCCAGCATTTT.

V gene TRBV7-8 combines with J gene TRBJ1-5, with a weak D call TRBD1 (5 bases). The length of the CDR3 is 15 residues. Trimming stripped 1 base from V and 6 bases from J, with 13 bases between. Germline CDR1 is SGHVS and CDR2 is FQNEAQ. The CDR3 sequence is CASSLGGGVIQPQHF. In nucleotides, the CDR3 is TGTGCCAGCAGCTTAGGTGGAGGGGTGATTCAGCCCCAGCATTTT.

The chain carries TRBV6-4 and TRBJ2-1, with D maybe TRBD2 (6 bases). V gave up 4 bases and J gave up 5 bases, with 9 bases separating them. Germline CDR1 reads MRHNA; CDR2 reads SNTAGT. There are 13 residues in the CDR3. The CDR3 reads CASSAGGNNEQFF. CDR3 DNA: TGTGCCAGCAGTGCAGGAGGGAACAATGAGCAGTTCTTC.

The CDR3 sequence: CASRERADYSNQPQHF. CDR3 bases: TGCGCCAGCCGAGAGAGGGCTGATTATAGCAATCAGCCCCAGCATTTT. The V gene is TRBV4-1, the J gene TRBJ1-5; D gene ambiguous. Deletions cut 8 bases from V and 0 bases from J, with 17 bases between. There are 16 residues in the CDR3. Germline V gene sequence: CDR1 MGHRA, CDR2 YSYEKL.

V gene TRBV5-1 combines with J gene TRBJ1-4; a weak D match, TRBD1 (6 bases). Trimming stripped 4 bases from V and 8 bases from J, with 18 bases between. The CDR3 is made up of 15 amino acids. CDR1 SGHRS and CDR2 YFSETQ come from the germline V gene. CDR3 sequence reads: CASSPGARGREKLFF. In DNA, the CDR3 is TGCGCCAGCAGCCCGGGGGCGAGGGGAAGAGAAAAACTGTTTTTT.

The sample holds one count of this clone. CDR3 sequence reads: CASSEAGYNQPQHF. DNA of the CDR3: TGCGCCAGCAGTGAGGCCGGGTACAATCAGCCCCAGCATTTT. This chain links TRBV10-1 with TRBJ1-5; D remains ambiguous. The V end lost 2 bases, the J end lost 3 bases, and 8 bases lay between the germline ends. Germline CDR1 and CDR2: WNHNN and SYGVQD (reference sequence). This CDR3 has 14 residues.

The rearrangement joins TRBV4-1 to TRBJ1-4, with 8 bases lining up with TRBD1. This CDR3 is built from 15 residues. The germline gives CDR1 MGHRA, CDR2 YSYEKL. V lost 4 bases to trimming and J lost 8 bases; unmatched junction nucleotides: 9. The CDR3 region is CASSLTGGKDEKLFF. Here the CDR3 DNA reads TGCGCCAGCAGCCTCACAGGGGGGAAAGACGAAAAACTGTTTTTT.

This chain links TRBV7-2 with TRBJ1-1, with unresolved D. Trimming removed 8 bases from V and 6 bases from J, with 16 bases in between. CDR3 length: 13 amino acids. Germline CDR1 and CDR2: SGHTA and FQGNSA. The CDR3 sequence: CASQDGSSAEAFF. In DNA form, the CDR3 reads TGTGCCAGCCAGGATGGGAGTAGCGCTGAAGCTTTCTTT.

The genes are TRBV13 and TRBJ1-4, with 7 positions matching TRBD1. The CDR3 has 17 residues. V shed 0 bases, J shed 8 bases, and the junction held 12 bases outside the gene matches. Germline loops: CDR1 PRHDT, CDR2 FYEKMQ (reference sequence). The CDR3 protein is CASSLGSNRGGEEKLFF. Here the CDR3 DNA reads TGTGCCAGCAGCTTAGGATCGAACAGGGGCGGGGAAGAAAAACTGTTTTTT.

The V and J genes are TRBV19 and TRBJ2-3, with D perhaps TRBD1 (6 bases). Per germline, CDR1 LNHDA and CDR2 SQIVND (reference sequence). With 5 bases removed from V and 0 bases from J, the gap between germline ends came to 12 bases. This CDR3 has 15 residues. This CDR3 is CASSSPGQSTDTQYF. DNA of the CDR3: TGTGCCAGTAGTTCGCCTGGACAGAGCACAGATACGCAGTATTTT. Supplemented by reference TRBV19 and TRBJ2-3, the full variable domain reads DGGITQSPKYLFRKEGQNVTLSCEQNLNHDAMYWYRQDPGQGLRLIYYSQIVNDFQKGDIAEGYSVSREKKESFPLTVTSAQKNPTAFYLCASSSPGQSTDTQYFGPGTRLTVL.

The chain couples TRBV29-1 to TRBJ1-2, with D tentatively TRBD1 (5 bases). V lost 5 bases to trimming and J lost 4 bases, with 14 bases between them. Germline V gene sequence: CDR1 SQVTM, CDR2 ANQGSEA. This CDR3 has 13 residues. CDR3 residues: CSVLGGPGYGYTF. The CDR3 nucleotides are TGCAGCGTTTTGGGGGGACCTGGCTATGGCTACACCTTC.

This clone was recorded a few times. This chain uses TRBV5-1 with TRBJ1-1; D uncertain. Germline lookup yields CDR1 SGHRS and CDR2 YFSETQ. V was trimmed by 0 bases and J by 1 base, leaving 7 bases between them. CDR3 size: 14 residues. CDR3 residues: CASSLGPPNTEAFF. The CDR3 coding sequence is TGCGCCAGCAGCTTGGGGCCCCCGAACACTGAAGCTTTCTTT.

This clone appeared a single time. This sequence joins TRBV19 and TRBJ2-3; perhaps TRBD2 as D (7 bases). The CDR3 spans 13 residues. Trimming took off 7 bases at V and 6 bases at J, with 14 bases between the two ends. Per germline, CDR1 LNHDA and CDR2 SQIVND (reference sequence). CDR3 sequence (DNA): TGTGCCAGTACCCCGGGGGGCCATGATACGCAGTATTTT. Its translation: CASTPGGHDTQYF.

In nucleotides, the CDR3 is TGCGCCAGCAGCTGGGGGGCCAACACTGAAGCTTTCTTT. It yields the protein CASSWGANTEAFF. The chain recombines TRBV5-1 with TRBJ1-1, with D possibly matching TRBD1 (6 bases). The germline V gene has CDR1 SGHRS and CDR2 YFSETQ. Trimming cost V 3 bases and J 2 bases, with 8 bases left between them. The CDR3 is 13 residues long. Full variable domain (remainder filled in from reference TRBV5-1 and TRBJ1-1): KAGVTQTPRYLIKTRGQQVTLSCSPISGHRSVSWYQQTPGQGLQFLFEYFSETQRNKGNFPGRFSGRQFSNSRSEMNVSTLELGDSALYLCASSWGANTEAFFGQGTRLTVV.